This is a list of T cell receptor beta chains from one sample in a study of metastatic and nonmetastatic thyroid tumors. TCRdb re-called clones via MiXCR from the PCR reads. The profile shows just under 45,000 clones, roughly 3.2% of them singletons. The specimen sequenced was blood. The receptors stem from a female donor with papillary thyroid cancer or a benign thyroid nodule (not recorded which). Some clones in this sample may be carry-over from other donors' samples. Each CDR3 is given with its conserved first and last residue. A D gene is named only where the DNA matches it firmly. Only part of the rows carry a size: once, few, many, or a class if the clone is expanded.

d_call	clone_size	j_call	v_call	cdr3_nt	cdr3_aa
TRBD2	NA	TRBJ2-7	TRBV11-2	TGTGCCAGCAGCTTAGAAGCGGGAGGGACCTACGAGCAGTACTTC	CASSLEAGGTYEQYF
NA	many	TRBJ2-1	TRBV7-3	TGTGCCAGCAGCTCCCCGCTGGCCGGATACAATGAGCAGTTCTTC	CASSSPLAGYNEQFF
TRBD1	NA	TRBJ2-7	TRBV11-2	TGTGCCAGCAGCAGAAACAGGGGGCTGCATTACGAGCAGTACTTC	CASSRNRGLHYEQYF
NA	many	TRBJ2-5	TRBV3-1	TGTGCCAGCAGCCAGTTCTCCCTGGGGGAGACCCAGTACTTC	CASSQFSLGETQYF
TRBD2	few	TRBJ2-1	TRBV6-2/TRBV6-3	TGTGCCAGCATTGCGGGAGGAGGGGATGAGCAGTTCTTC	CASIAGGGDEQFF
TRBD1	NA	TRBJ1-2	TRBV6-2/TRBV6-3	TGTGCCAGCTTCGCATGGACAGGGGGCGTTACGGGCTACACCTTC	CASFAWTGGVTGYTF
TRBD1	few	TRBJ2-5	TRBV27	TGTGCCAGCAGTTCCTTGACAGGGCCAGAGACCCAGTACTTC	CASSSLTGPETQYF
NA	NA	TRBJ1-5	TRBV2	TGTGCCAGCAGTGAACAGGTGTTTGGCAATCAGCCCCAGCATTTT	CASSEQVFGNQPQHF
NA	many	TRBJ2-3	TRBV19	TGTGCCAGTAGTATAGTGGGAGGTAAAACAGATACGCAGTATTTT	CASSIVGGKTDTQYF
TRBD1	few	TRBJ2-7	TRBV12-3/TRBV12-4	TGTGCCAGCAAGCCGGGACAGGGGGGGTACGAGCAGTACTTC	CASKPGQGGYEQYF
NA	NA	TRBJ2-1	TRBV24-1	TGTGCCACGGGGAAGGGGGGGGCCTTCTACAATGAGCAGTTCTTC	CATGKGGAFYNEQFF
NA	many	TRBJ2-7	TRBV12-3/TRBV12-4	TGTGCCAGCAGTTTAACAAGGGACTTGCCGCAGTACTTC	CASSLTRDLPQYF
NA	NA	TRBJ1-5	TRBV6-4	TGTGCCAGCAGTGAGGTCCAGCATTTT	CASSEVQHF
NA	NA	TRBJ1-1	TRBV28	TGTGCCAGCTTCTGGCGGGGGACGGGTACCCAAGCTTTCTTT	CASFWRGTGTQAFF
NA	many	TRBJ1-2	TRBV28	TGTGCCAGCAGTTCGACGCAAGGCTACACCTTC	CASSSTQGYTF
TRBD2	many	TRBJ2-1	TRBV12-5	TGTGCTAGTGGTTCAGGACTAGCGGGAGGGGATGAGCAGTTCTTC	CASGSGLAGGDEQFF
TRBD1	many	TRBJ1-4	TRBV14	TGTGCCAGCAGCGCCGGGACAGGGTTAGAAAAACTGTTTTTT	CASSAGTGLEKLFF
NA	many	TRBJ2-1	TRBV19	TGTGCCGTAATCTCCGGAAACAATGAGCAGTTCTTC	CAVISGNNEQFF
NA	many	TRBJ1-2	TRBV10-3	TGTGCCATCAGCGACCCGGGGATTTCTAACTATGGCTACACCTTC	CAISDPGISNYGYTF
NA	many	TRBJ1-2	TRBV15	TGTGCCACCAGCAGAGTTCCGGGCTCCGGCTATGGCTACACCTTC	CATSRVPGSGYGYTF
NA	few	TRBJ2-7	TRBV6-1	TGTGCCAGCAGTGAAGAAGTAGGGGGCGAGCAGTACTTC	CASSEEVGGEQYF
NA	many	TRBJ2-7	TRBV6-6	TGTGCCAGCAGTTACTCGAGAGGCGAGCAGTACTTC	CASSYSRGEQYF
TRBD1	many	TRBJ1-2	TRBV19	TGTGCCAGCGCCCGGGACAGTGGGTATGGCTACACCTTC	CASARDSGYGYTF
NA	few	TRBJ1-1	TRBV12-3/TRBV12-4	TGTGCCAGCAGTTTAGGACGGGGGCGGGCTTTCTTT	CASSLGRGRAFF
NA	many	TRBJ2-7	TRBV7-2	TGTGCCAGCAGCCCCGCTCCTGGCGGATACTACGAGCAGTACTTC	CASSPAPGGYYEQYF
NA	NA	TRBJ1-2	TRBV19	TGTGCCAGTAACGCTAACGGACATACAGGAAACTATGGCTACACCTTC	CASNANGHTGNYGYTF
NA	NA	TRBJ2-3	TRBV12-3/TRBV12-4	TGTGCCAGCACTCTCTCCCGGGATAGTGAGCAGTATTTT	CASTLSRDSEQYF
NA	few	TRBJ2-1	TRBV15	TGTGCCACCAGCAGAACCGGGGGCACGTACAATGAGCAGTTCTTC	CATSRTGGTYNEQFF
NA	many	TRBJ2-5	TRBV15	TGTGCCACCAGCAGAGGCATAACAGAAGAGACCCAGTACTTC	CATSRGITEETQYF
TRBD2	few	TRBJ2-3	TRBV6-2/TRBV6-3	TGTGCCAGCAGTTTGTTGCACCGGGGGGGTGCAGATACGCAGTATTTT	CASSLLHRGGADTQYF
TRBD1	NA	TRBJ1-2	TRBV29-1	TGCAGCGTTGGGGGACAGGGGTTGGCCGCCTATGGCTACACCTTC	CSVGGQGLAAYGYTF
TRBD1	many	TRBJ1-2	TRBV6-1	TGTGCCAGCAGTGAACAATCGGGACAGGGATACGGCTACACCTTC	CASSEQSGQGYGYTF
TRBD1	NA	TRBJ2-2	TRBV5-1	TGCGCCAGCAGCTTGGTGAGGGGACAGGGAGACACCGGGGAGCTGTTTTTT	CASSLVRGQGDTGELFF
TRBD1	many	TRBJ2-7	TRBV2	TGTGCCAGCAGCCCCACACAGACAGGGAATTACGAGCAGTACTTC	CASSPTQTGNYEQYF
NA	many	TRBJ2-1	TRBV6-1	TGTGCCAGCAGTTCGGACGCCTACAATGAGCAGTTCTTC	CASSSDAYNEQFF
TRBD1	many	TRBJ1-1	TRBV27	TGTGCCAGCAGTTCTTATGGCAGGGGGTACACTGAAGCTTTCTTT	CASSSYGRGYTEAFF
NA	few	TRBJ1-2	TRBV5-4	TGTGCCAGCAGCTTGGAGGGGGGAGGCTACACCTTC	CASSLEGGGYTF
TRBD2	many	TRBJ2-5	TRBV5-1	TGCGCCAGCAGCTTGCGGGCGGGGGAAGAGACCCAGTACTTC	CASSLRAGEETQYF
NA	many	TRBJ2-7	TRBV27	TGTGCCAGCAGTTTAATAGCTGGCTACTCCTACGAGCAGTACTTC	CASSLIAGYSYEQYF
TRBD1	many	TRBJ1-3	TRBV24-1	TGTGCCACCATGCAGACAGGGGGAAACACCATATATTTT	CATMQTGGNTIYF
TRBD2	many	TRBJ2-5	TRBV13	TGTGCCAGCAGCCGCCCTAACTTTGGCGGGAGCCCCCAAGAGACCCAGTACTTC	CASSRPNFGGSPQETQYF
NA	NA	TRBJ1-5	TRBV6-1	TGTGCCAGCAGACCCGGGGGTACGTGGCAGCCCCAGCATTTT	CASRPGGTWQPQHF
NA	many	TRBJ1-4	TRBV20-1	TGCAGTGCTCGCAGGGGCCGAAATGAAAAACTGTTTTTT	CSARRGRNEKLFF
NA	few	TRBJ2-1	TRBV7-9	TGTGCCAGCAGCTTAAATCCCGGAAGCCCCGGGGGCCGGTTTAATGAGCAGTTCTTC	CASSLNPGSPGGRFNEQFF
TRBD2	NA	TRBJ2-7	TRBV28	TGTGCCAGCAGTACTACTAGCGGGCCAACTGCCTACGACCAGTACTTC	CASSTTSGPTAYDQYF
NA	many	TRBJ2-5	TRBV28	TGTGCCAGCAGTGGAGAGTCCTTCGGGACCCAGTACTTC	CASSGESFGTQYF
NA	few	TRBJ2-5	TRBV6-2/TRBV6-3	TGTGCCAGCAGTTACTCGATAGAGGGGTGGGAGACCCAGTACTTC	CASSYSIEGWETQYF
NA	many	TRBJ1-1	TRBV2	TGTGCCAGCACTGCCGGGACCGCGGCCCGCCAAGCTTTCTTT	CASTAGTAARQAFF
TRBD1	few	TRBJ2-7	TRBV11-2	TGTGCCAGCAGCTTGGACAGGACCTACGAGCAGTACTTC	CASSLDRTYEQYF
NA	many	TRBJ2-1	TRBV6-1	TGTGCCAGCAGTTATTCCCTAAGAGGGAACTCCTACAATGAGCAGTTCTTC	CASSYSLRGNSYNEQFF
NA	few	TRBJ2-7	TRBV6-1	TGTGCCAGCAGTTCAGGTGACAGGCGGCCATACGAGCAGTACTTC	CASSSGDRRPYEQYF
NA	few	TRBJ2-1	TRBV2	TGTGCCAGGGCACACAGCTCCTACAATGAGCAGTTCTTC	CARAHSSYNEQFF
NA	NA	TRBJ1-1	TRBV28	TGTGCCAGCACCCAGGCTGGGCCCACTGAAGCTTTCTTT	CASTQAGPTEAFF
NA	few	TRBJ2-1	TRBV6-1	TGTGCCAGCAGTGAAGTTTGGGACGATGAGCAGTTCTTC	CASSEVWDDEQFF